These 27 T cell receptor beta chains were all obtained from the same sample, sequenced in a study of blood T cells in healthy people across ages. Primers used in a second PCR of about 7 to 12 cycles were a sample-barcoded 5' primer and a J-beta primer mix. Each CDR3 protein gets one entry after TCRdb re-called the 5' RACE reads with MiXCR. The data hold some 1.4 million distinct CDR3 sequences, with about 43% observed a single time. The sequencing sample was made of blood. Receptors originate from a woman between 18 and 29 years old in good health.

The chain carries TRBV20-1 and TRBJ2-1, with D tentatively TRBD2 (7 bases). The germline gives CDR1 DFQATT, CDR2 SNEGSKA (reference sequence). The CDR3 is 20 amino acids. The V and J ends lost 2 bases and 4 bases respectively, with 30 bases between them. CDR3 amino acids: CSARKGGVGPGLAVYNEQFF. The CDR3 nucleotides are TGCAGTGCTAGAAAGGGGGGGGTCGGGCCGGGGCTAGCGGTTTACAATGAGCAGTTCTTC.

This sequence joins TRBV20-1 and TRBJ1-1, with 9 bases that match TRBD1. The germline gives CDR1 DFQATT, CDR2 SNEGSKA (reference sequence). V lost 5 bases to trimming and J lost 11 bases; unmatched junction nucleotides: 9. The CDR3 contains 12 residues. The CDR3 DNA reads TGCAGTGCTGAACAGGGGGCGGGGGGGGCTTTCTTT. Amino acid sequence: CSAEQGAGGAFF.

The table lists this clonotype with many counts. The chain links TRBV20-1 to TRBJ2-5; no clear D gene. The V end lost 5 bases, the J end lost 4 bases, and 5 bases lay between the germline ends. The germline V gene encodes CDR1 DFQATT and CDR2 SNEGSKA (reference sequence). The CDR3 totals 10 residues. The CDR3 bases are TGCAGTGCTCGTCTAGAGACCCAGTACTTC. It yields the protein CSARLETQYF.

This clonotype was counted only a few times. The chain employs TRBV7-9 and TRBJ1-2; 7 bases map to TRBD1. Per germline, CDR1 SEHNR and CDR2 FQNEAQ (reference sequence). J was trimmed by 2 bases and V by 5 bases; bases with no gene match: 11. The CDR3 spans 16 residues. This CDR3 is CASSPRGSPVNYGYTF. In nucleotides, the CDR3 is TGTGCCAGCAGCCCCAGGGGGAGTCCAGTGAACTATGGCTACACCTTC.

V and J are TRBV21-1 and TRBJ1-2; TRBD1 is taken as the D call from the table, unchecked against the DNA. TRBV21-1 is an annotated pseudogene. The CDR3 consists of 15 residues. The CDR3: CASSKKGGVDYGYTF. In DNA form, the CDR3 reads TGTGCCAGCAGCAAAAAAGGGGGCGTCGACTATGGCTACACCTTC.

The table lists this clonotype with a few counts. This rearrangement joins TRBV20-1 to TRBJ2-1; D is undetermined. Matching the DNA end better, TRBJ2-7 makes the J call doubtful. The germline V gene has CDR1 DFQATT and CDR2 SNEGSKA (reference sequence). The length of the CDR3 is 16 residues. The CDR3 loop reads CSASTIDAISYNEQYF. The DNA for the CDR3 is TGCAGTGCCAGCACCATCGACGCCATCTCCTACAATGAGCAGTACTTC.

The table lists this clonotype with a few counts. The chain links TRBV12-3 or TRBV12-4 to TRBJ2-1; 9 bases map to TRBD2. The CDR3 covers 15 residues. With V trimmed by 3 bases and J by 9 bases, 9 bases remained unmatched. The CDR3, as DNA: TGTGCCAGCAGTTTGGAGCTAGCGGGACCGGGTGAGCAGTTCTTC. Translated, it gives CASSLELAGPGEQFF.

V is TRBV11-2 and J is TRBJ2-7, with D perhaps matching TRBD2 (5 bases). Germline assignment: CDR1 SGHAT and CDR2 FQNNGV. Trimming shortened V by 5 bases and J by 3 bases, and 20 bases separated the two germline ends. The CDR3 is 16 residues long. CDR3 bases: TGTGCCAGCAGCCCGCTCCCACGAGCGGCCTACTACGAGCAGTACTTC. This translates into CASSPLPRAAYYEQYF. Full variable domain (remainder filled in from reference TRBV11-2 and TRBJ2-7): EAGVAQSPRYKIIEKRQSVAFWCNPISGHATLYWYQQILGQGPKLLIQFQNNGVVDDSQLPKDRFSAERLKGVDSTLKIQPAKLEDSAVYLCASSPLPRAAYYEQYFGPGTRLTVT.

J is TRBJ2-1 and V is TRBV2, with 7 positions matching TRBD2. The CDR3 totals 13 residues. The germline V gene encodes CDR1 SNHLY and CDR2 FYNNEI. V was pared by 4 bases and J by 12 bases, with 9 bases of the junction left unmatched. The CDR3 spells CASSALAETGQFF. The CDR3, as DNA: TGTGCCAGCAGTGCCCTAGCGGAGACGGGGCAGTTCTTC.

This clonotype has a handful of counts. The chain recombines TRBV6-1 with TRBJ2-1; D uncertain. This CDR3 comprises 11 residues. Germline lookup yields CDR1 MNHNS and CDR2 SASEGT. The V and J ends lost 7 bases and 4 bases respectively, with 5 bases between them. The CDR3 sequence: CASKPYNEQFF. CDR3 in DNA: TGTGCCAGCAAGCCGTACAATGAGCAGTTCTTC.

Remarks on this clonotype: A read error may account for a junction end that differs from germline. The chain is built from TRBV3-1 and TRBJ1-6; tentatively, D is TRBD1 (6 bases). The germline gives CDR1 LGHDT, CDR2 YNNKEL (reference sequence). This CDR3 spans 15 amino acids. DNA for the CDR3: TGTGCCAGCAGCCAAGACAACAGGGTAGCTCTGCCCCCCCACTTT. Translation gives CASSQDNRVALPPHF.

The chain couples TRBV3-1 to TRBJ2-2; D uncertain. Per the germline V gene, CDR1 is LGHDT and CDR2 is YNNKEL (reference sequence). This CDR3 comprises 14 residues. V shed 2 bases and J shed 0 bases, with 4 bases lying between them. This chain's CDR3 is CASSQRSNTGELFF. CDR3 DNA: TGTGCCAGCAGCCAACGATCGAACACCGGGGAGCTGTTTTTT.

This chain joins TRBV9 and TRBJ2-3, with a possible D match to TRBD1 (5 bases). Trimming removed 0 bases at V and 6 bases at J, with 14 bases between. CDR3 length: 15 amino acids. Germline V gives CDR1 SGDLS, CDR2 YYNGEE. The CDR3 is CASSVATKGLDTQYF. DNA of the CDR3: TGTGCCAGCAGCGTAGCCACAAAGGGGTTGGATACGCAGTATTTT.

The rearrangement joins TRBV18 to TRBJ2-1; D unclear. TRBJ2-7 explains the end of the DNA better; the J call may be wrong. CDR3 size: 16 residues. The germline V gene encodes CDR1 KGHSH and CDR2 LQKENI. The CDR3 sequence: CASSPPGSASYNEQYF. For the CDR3, the DNA is TGTGCCAGCTCACCACCGGGCAGCGCCTCCTACAATGAGCAGTACTTC.

V gene TRBV2 combines with J gene TRBJ2-5; 7 nucleotides align to TRBD2. J was trimmed by 11 bases and V by 6 bases; bases with no gene match: 12. This CDR3 has 13 residues. CDR1 SNHLY and CDR2 FYNNEI come from the germline V gene. The CDR3 is CASSRLAYNEQYF. The CDR3, as DNA: TGTGCCAGCAGCCGACTAGCTTACAATGAGCAGTACTTC.

The genes are TRBV5-1 and TRBJ2-7; D remains unclear. The CDR3 extends over 14 amino acids. Germline V gene lookup returns CDR1 SGHRS and CDR2 YFSETQ. The V end lost 2 bases, the J end lost 7 bases, and 16 bases lay between the germline ends. The CDR3 bases are TGCGCCAGCAGCTTCCCCGCCGGTCGTTATGAGCAGTACTTC. Translation: CASSFPAGRYEQYF.

The chain links TRBV9 to TRBJ1-2, with TRBD1 as a possible D gene (5 bases). Germline CDR1 is SGDLS and CDR2 is YYNGEE. The CDR3 extends over 12 amino acids. Trimming took off 7 bases at V and 3 bases at J, with 10 bases between the two ends. DNA of the CDR3: TGTGCCAGCGGGGGGGGAGACTATGGCTACACCTTC. Protein product: CASGGGDYGYTF.

The gene calls are TRBV7-8 and TRBJ1-6, with 7 positions matching TRBD1. Germline CDR1 reads SGHVS; CDR2 reads FQNEAQ. The J segment lost 7 bases and the V segment lost 5 bases, leaving 2 bases of the junction unmatched. The CDR3 totals 13 residues. CDR3 sequence reads: CASSMGQNSPLHF. The CDR3 DNA is TGTGCCAGCAGCATGGGACAGAATTCACCCCTCCACTTT.

V is TRBV6-6 and J is TRBJ1-2, with D perhaps matching TRBD1 (5 bases). Per germline, CDR1 MNHNY and CDR2 SVGAGI (reference sequence). V was pared by 4 bases and J by 3 bases, with 24 bases between. The CDR3 contains 18 residues. The CDR3 DNA is TGTGCCAGCAGTTTACTCGAGGGGATTTTGGCCTCAGACTATGGCTACACCTTC. Amino acids: CASSLLEGILASDYGYTF.

V usage is TRBV6-1 and J usage is TRBJ2-3, with unresolved D. Per the germline V gene, CDR1 is MNHNS and CDR2 is SASEGT. The CDR3 loop spans 15 amino acids. V was shortened by 6 bases and J by 0 bases, with 13 bases between the two germline ends. CDR3 amino acids: CASRAGHSSTDTQYF. The CDR3, as DNA: TGTGCCAGCAGGGCCGGGCATTCTAGCACAGATACGCAGTATTTT.

This chain uses TRBV3-1 with TRBJ2-3, with D possibly being TRBD2 (8 bases). Germline V gene lookup returns CDR1 LGHDT and CDR2 YNNKEL (reference sequence). The length of the CDR3 is 18 residues. Trimming cost V 0 bases and J 1 base, with 17 bases left between them. The CDR3 loop reads CASSQDRGPAGGTDTQYF. The CDR3, as DNA: TGTGCCAGCAGCCAAGATAGGGGGCCAGCGGGGGGCACAGATACGCAGTATTTT.

The chain employs TRBV20-1 and TRBJ1-5; no clear D. This CDR3 comprises 22 residues. Trimming took 0 bases from V and 1 from J, leaving 31 bases between them. Germline assignment: CDR1 DFQATT and CDR2 SNEGSKA (reference sequence). CDR3 loop: CSAREGSGPIAFSLWSNQPQHF. The DNA of the CDR3 is TGCAGTGCTAGAGAAGGGAGCGGTCCCATCGCGTTTAGTCTTTGGAGCAATCAGCCCCAGCATTTT.

The chain has TRBV29-1 and TRBJ2-1; D not resolved. The J call may be mistaken, given a closer DNA end match to TRBJ2-7. Per the germline V gene, CDR1 is SQVTM and CDR2 is ANQGSEA. This CDR3 is built from 13 residues. For the CDR3, the DNA is TGCAGCGTTGACCTGGTATCCTACAATGAGCAGTACTTC. Its translation: CSVDLVSYNEQYF.

The genes are TRBV10-3 and TRBJ2-7; the match to TRBD1 covers 8 bases. The length of the CDR3 is 16 residues. The trim removed 4 bases at V and 2 bases at J, leaving 10 bases unmatched. Germline CDR1 reads ENHRY; CDR2 reads SYGVKD. Here the CDR3 reads CAISGRDRGLTYEQYF. Written as DNA, the CDR3 is TGTGCCATCAGTGGCCGCGACAGGGGATTGACCTACGAGCAGTACTTC.

This clonotype was seen only a few times. The CDR3 spells CASSHRGFSYEQYF. The CDR3 DNA is TGTGCCAGCAGCCATAGGGGTTTCTCCTACGAGCAGTACTTC. The chain combines TRBV11-1 with TRBJ2-7; a possible D gene is TRBD1 (5 bases). Germline-derived CDR1 and CDR2 are SGHAT and FQDESV (reference sequence). The CDR3 is 14 residues long. Between the trimmed V and J ends, which lost 5 bases and 0 bases, there was a span of 11 bases.

The chain carries TRBV7-9 and TRBJ2-5; 9 bases agree with TRBD1. The closer fit of TRBJ2-1 to the DNA end suggests the J call may be wrong. CDR3 length equals 15 residues. CDR1 and CDR2 from the germline V gene are SEHNR and FQNEAQ (reference sequence). The chain's CDR3 is CASSLRSQGAETQFF. In nucleotides, the CDR3 is TGTGCCAGCAGCTTAAGGTCACAGGGGGCAGAGACCCAGTTCTTC.

This clonotype turned up a few times. This chain connects TRBV9 to TRBJ2-4, with TRBD2 as a possible D gene (5 bases). The J call may not be correct, given that the DNA end is closer to TRBJ2-7. Germline V gene sequence: CDR1 SGDLS, CDR2 YYNGEE. The CDR3 covers 12 residues. The CDR3, as DNA: TGTGCCAGCAGCGTAGACGGGGACGAGCAGTACTTC. It is translated as CASSVDGDEQYF.